Reported below is one T cell receptor beta chain. The antigen it recognizes is unknown. Base qualities are not at hand, and no much larger clone is one base apart. The library was prepared using the immunoSEQ multiplex PCR assay. The published analysis was carried out like this. A statistical classification framework was built for diagnosing cytomegalovirus status from the catalog of TCR beta chain sequences. TCRdb holds this immuneACCESS table with in-frame rearrangements only. Some clones are missing; in checked studies, unresolved V genes explain under half, and the rest has no known cause. V, J and clone size derive from that table, while D and trimming were established from the DNA sequence. In this sample the table shows about 130,000 clones, roughly nine tenths of which occur a single time. The top ten constitute over 1% of the sample. This sample was taken from a study of cytomegalovirus exposure and HLA in healthy donors (TCRdb year 2017). Regarding the study in general: According to a later analysis, one platform produced both the roughly 130 validation repertoires and the 550 to 800 repertoires of the first cohort. Along with the roughly 670-subject first cohort, a separate validation cohort of about 110 different subjects was used. High-throughput TCR immunosequencing, statistical association of individual TCRs with disease status, and machine learning were combined to predict cytomegalovirus infection status. The study aimed to test whether signatures of past pathogen exposure could be identified by cataloging public T cell receptors. Broad study findings and their caveats: According to the authors, the approach could potentially be generalized to other disease states and immunological phenotypes. In the study, around 150 TCR beta chains were listed as associated with cytomegalovirus. Across donors, most TCR sequences were observed very rarely, whereas some public TCRs were present in many individuals. A later analysis had no HLA typing for the validation cohort, so co-occurrence there was scored across all 130 or so repertoires. The classifier was reported to diagnose cytomegalovirus status with high specificity and sensitivity in both the original cohort and the validation cohort. Subsequent analysis determined that TCRs grouped into clusters in the first cohort also showed a tendency toward co-occurrence across the roughly 110 validation repertoires, and approximately 93% of cluster scores exceeded 0. Three of the identified cytomegalovirus-associated TCR beta chains were confirmed in vitro to be specific for cytomegalovirus antigens.

Donors formed part of the validation cohort, which comprised fewer than 150 subjects and was distinct from the first cohort of fewer than 750 subjects. V was cut back by 4 bases and J by 0 bases, leaving a gap of 4 bases between them. According to the germline V gene, CDR1 reads SGHDT and CDR2 reads YYEEEE. From its cysteine to its phenylalanine, the CDR3 spans 13 amino acids. The CDR3 DNA has 39 bases and is translated from base 1. The material sequenced was PBMCs. The chain links TRBV5-6 with TRBJ2-2; no D gene is confidently identified. This TCR was sampled from a woman under 30 in good health and CMV-seronegative. The CDR3 is CASSRANTGELFF. The DNA reads as follows: TGTGCCAGCAGCAGAGCGAACACCGGGGAGCTGTTTTTT.